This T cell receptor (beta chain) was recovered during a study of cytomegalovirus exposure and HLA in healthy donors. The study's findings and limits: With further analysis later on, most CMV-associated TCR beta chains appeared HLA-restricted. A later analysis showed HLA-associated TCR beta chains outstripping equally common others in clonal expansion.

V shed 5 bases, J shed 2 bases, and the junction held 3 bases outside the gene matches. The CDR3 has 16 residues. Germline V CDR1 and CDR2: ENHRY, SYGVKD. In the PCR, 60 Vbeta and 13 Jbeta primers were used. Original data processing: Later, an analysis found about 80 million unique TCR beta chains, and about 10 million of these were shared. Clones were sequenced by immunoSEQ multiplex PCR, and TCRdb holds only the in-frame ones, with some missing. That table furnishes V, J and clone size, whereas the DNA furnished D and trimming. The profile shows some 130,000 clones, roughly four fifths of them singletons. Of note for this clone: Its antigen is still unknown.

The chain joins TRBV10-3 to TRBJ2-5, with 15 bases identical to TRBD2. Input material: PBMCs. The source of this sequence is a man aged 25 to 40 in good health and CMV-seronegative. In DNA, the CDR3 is TGTGCCATCAGTAAAGGACTAGCGGGAGGGCAAGAGACCCAGTACTTC. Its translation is CAISKGLAGGQETQYF.